These T cell receptor beta chains were read from a single sample in a study of identical twins. One entry per CDR3 protein results from TCRdb running MiXCR on the 5' RACE reads. This table holds hundreds of thousands of distinct CDR3 sequences, roughly 9.8% found once. Another study also made use of these data, one on yellow fever vaccine responses in identical twins.

Sample: CD8+ T cells sorted from blood. The source is a woman between 18 and 29 years old in good health. Both conserved end residues are part of each CDR3. A D gene is named only where the DNA matches it firmly. Rows give clone size only sometimes, using once, few, many, or a class for an expanded clone.

V: TRBV29-1; size: few; J: TRBJ2-1; length: 13; D: -; CDR3: CSVWAPLFNEQFF; DNA: TGCAGCGTTTGGGCCCCCCTGTTCAATGAGCAGTTCTTC
V: TRBV20-1; size: few; J: TRBJ2-1; length: 16; D: TRBD2; CDR3: CSASDILAGEHNEQFF; DNA: TGCAGTGCTAGTGATATTCTAGCGGGGGAACACAATGAGCAGTTCTTC
V: TRBV12-3/TRBV12-4; size: few; J: TRBJ2-1; length: 14; D: -; CDR3: CASSSGVLYNEQFF; DNA: TGTGCCAGCAGTTCGGGAGTTCTCTACAATGAGCAGTTCTTC
V: TRBV7-9; size: -; J: TRBJ2-5; length: 13; D: -; CDR3: CASSLLAEETQYF; DNA: TGTGCCAGCAGCCTCCTGGCAGAGGAGACCCAGTACTTC
V: TRBV29-1; size: many; J: TRBJ2-5; length: 17; D: TRBD1; CDR3: CSVRSPWDSRDRETQYF; DNA: TGCAGCGTCCGAAGCCCTTGGGACAGCCGAGATAGAGAGACCCAGTACTTC
V: TRBV12-3/TRBV12-4; size: few; J: TRBJ2-3; length: 14; D: TRBD2; CDR3: CASSPTSGGGHDAF; DNA: TGTGCCAGCAGCCCAACTAGCGGGGGGGGCCACGATGCATTT
V: TRBV4-2; size: -; J: TRBJ2-1; length: 14; D: -; CDR3: CASSQEVRGNEQFF; DNA: TGTGCCAGCAGCCAAGAGGTTCGCGGTAATGAGCAGTTCTTC
V: TRBV7-9; size: many; J: TRBJ2-1; length: 15; D: TRBD2; CDR3: CASSFSELAVNEQFF; DNA: TGTGCCAGCAGCTTTTCGGAACTAGCGGTCAATGAGCAGTTCTTC
V: TRBV7-9; size: -; J: TRBJ1-5; length: 14; D: -; CDR3: CASSVGDRYQPQHF; DNA: TGTGCCAGCAGCGTAGGCGATCGGTATCAGCCCCAGCATTTT
V: TRBV7-8; size: few; J: TRBJ2-4; length: 18; D: -; CDR3: CASSLGRTPGTAKNIQYF; DNA: TGTGCCAGCAGCTTAGGGAGGACCCCTGGGACAGCCAAAAACATTCAGTACTTC
V: TRBV2; size: few; J: TRBJ2-5; length: 16; D: -; CDR3: CASSAGGRVHQETQYF; DNA: TGTGCCAGCAGTGCGGGCGGCAGGGTCCACCAAGAGACCCAGTACTTC
V: TRBV20-1; size: -; J: TRBJ2-5; length: 13; D: -; CDR3: CSASSRAGETQYF; DNA: TGCAGTGCTAGTTCGCGGGCCGGGGAGACCCAGTACTTC
V: TRBV5-1; size: many; J: TRBJ2-1; length: 13; D: -; CDR3: CASSLAPRNEQFF; DNA: TGCGCCAGCAGCTTGGCCCCCCGGAATGAGCAGTTCTTC
V: TRBV21-1; size: few; J: TRBJ2-1; length: 14; D: -; CDR3: CASTKPGLLNEQFF; DNA: TGTGCCAGCACCAAACCGGGACTCTTAAATGAGCAGTTCTTC
V: TRBV13; size: -; J: TRBJ2-1; length: 15; D: TRBD2; CDR3: CASSCRASGGNEQFF; DNA: TGTGCCAGCAGCTGTCGGGCTAGCGGGGGCAATGAGCAGTTCTTC
V: TRBV5-1; size: -; J: TRBJ2-7; length: 16; D: -; CDR3: CASSGIRDKRAYEQYF; DNA: TGCGCCAGCAGCGGGATCCGGGACAAACGGGCCTACGAGCAGTACTTC
V: TRBV10-1; size: -; J: TRBJ2-5; length: 14; D: -; CDR3: CASSDPGADETQYF; DNA: TGCGCCAGCAGTGATCCAGGGGCAGACGAGACCCAGTACTTC
V: TRBV7-2; size: few; J: TRBJ2-3; length: 14; D: -; CDR3: CASSIRVYTDTQYF; DNA: TGTGCCAGCAGCATCCGGGTCTACACAGATACGCAGTATTTT
V: TRBV20-1; size: few; J: TRBJ2-7; length: 16; D: TRBD1; CDR3: CSARVLGQGESYEQYF; DNA: TGCAGTGCTAGGGTACTAGGACAGGGTGAATCCTACGAGCAGTACTTC
V: TRBV7-3; size: -; J: TRBJ2-1; length: 16; D: -; CDR3: CASSPRGAVSYNEQFF; DNA: TGTGCCAGCAGCCCCCGGGGGGCCGTCTCCTACAATGAGCAGTTCTTC
V: TRBV5-1; size: -; J: TRBJ1-1; length: 16; D: -; CDR3: CASSLGGLGVDTEAFF; DNA: TGCGCCAGCAGCTTGGGGGGACTGGGAGTGGACACTGAAGCTTTCTTT
V: TRBV7-9; size: -; J: TRBJ2-7; length: 13; D: TRBD1; CDR3: CASSNGQVDEQYF; DNA: TGTGCCAGCAGCAACGGACAGGTTGACGAGCAGTACTTC
V: TRBV9; size: -; J: TRBJ2-6; length: 16; D: -; CDR3: CASSPRPGLGANVLTF; DNA: TGTGCCAGCAGCCCCCGCCCGGGGCTTGGGGCCAACGTCCTGACTTTC
V: TRBV15; size: -; J: TRBJ2-5; length: 15; D: TRBD1; CDR3: CATSGQGGDQETQYF; DNA: TGTGCCACCAGCGGACAGGGGGGTGATCAAGAGACCCAGTACTTC
V: TRBV4-3; size: -; J: TRBJ1-2; length: 11; D: -; CDR3: CASSTTGGYTF; DNA: TGCGCCAGCAGCACCACGGGAGGCTACACCTTC
V: TRBV5-5; size: -; J: TRBJ2-1; length: 18; D: TRBD2; CDR3: CASSLVAGGLVSYNEQFF; DNA: TGTGCCAGCAGCTTGGTAGCGGGGGGGCTGGTTTCCTACAATGAGCAGTTCTTC
V: TRBV10-3; size: few; J: TRBJ2-5; length: 13; D: -; CDR3: CAISEWVGLTQYF; DNA: TGTGCCATCAGTGAGTGGGTGGGTCTGACCCAGTACTTC
V: TRBV20-1; size: few; J: TRBJ2-7; length: 14; D: -; CDR3: CSARDLEVSHEQYF; DNA: TGCAGTGCTAGAGATTTAGAGGTTTCCCACGAGCAGTACTTC
V: TRBV7-3; size: -; J: TRBJ2-5; length: 18; D: -; CDR3: CACCGTGTLRPPQETQYF; DNA: TGTGCCTGCTGTGGTACCGGGACCTTACGGCCCCCTCAAGAGACCCAGTACTTC
V: TRBV27; size: -; J: TRBJ2-7; length: 14; D: -; CDR3: CASSFKTGSYEQYF; DNA: TGTGCCAGCAGTTTCAAGACAGGTTCCTACGAGCAGTACTTC
V: TRBV24-1; size: few; J: TRBJ2-5; length: 14; D: TRBD2; CDR3: CATSDTRGVETQYF; DNA: TGTGCCACCAGTGACACCCGGGGGGTAGAGACCCAGTACTTC
V: TRBV20-1; size: -; J: TRBJ2-2; length: 17; D: TRBD2; CDR3: CSAGLTSGSGYTGELFF; DNA: TGCAGTGCTGGACTGACTAGCGGGAGTGGTTACACCGGGGAGCTGTTTTTT
V: TRBV28; size: few; J: TRBJ2-3; length: 17; D: TRBD2; CDR3: CASSLRLAGGLADTQYF; DNA: TGTGCCAGCAGTTTGAGACTAGCGGGGGGTTTGGCAGATACGCAGTATTTT
V: TRBV10-2; size: -; J: TRBJ2-1; length: 17; D: -; CDR3: CASSELTVRVFGNEQFF; DNA: TGCGCCAGCAGTGAGTTGACAGTAAGGGTTTTTGGGAATGAGCAGTTCTTC
V: TRBV7-3; size: once; J: TRBJ2-6; length: 18; D: TRBD2; CDR3: CASSLRVAGGPGANVLTF; DNA: TGTGCCAGCAGCTTAAGGGTAGCGGGGGGGCCCGGGGCCAACGTCCTGACTTTC
V: TRBV6-1; size: many; J: TRBJ2-3; length: 16; D: TRBD2; CDR3: CASALILAGGPDTQYF; DNA: TGTGCCAGCGCACTCATACTAGCGGGAGGGCCGGATACGCAGTATTTT
V: TRBV4-3; size: many; J: TRBJ2-5; length: 13; D: -; CDR3: CASSQAHLETQYF; DNA: TGCGCCAGCAGCCAAGCCCATTTGGAGACCCAGTACTTC
V: TRBV24-1; size: -; J: TRBJ1-1; length: 11; D: -; CDR3: CATSAGVEAFF; DNA: TGTGCCACCAGTGCGGGGGTTGAAGCTTTCTTT
V: TRBV7-9; size: many; J: TRBJ1-2; length: 15; D: -; CDR3: CASSLWSEPNYGYTF; DNA: TGTGCCAGCAGCCTTTGGAGTGAACCTAACTATGGCTACACCTTC
V: TRBV3-1; size: few; J: TRBJ2-5; length: 17; D: TRBD2; CDR3: CASSQAGSGLAQETQYF; DNA: TGTGCCAGCAGCCAAGCCGGCTCGGGACTAGCTCAGGAGACCCAGTACTTC
V: TRBV7-9; size: many; J: TRBJ2-2; length: 16; D: -; CDR3: CASSLPQVLNTGELFF; DNA: TGTGCCAGCAGCTTACCGCAGGTCCTAAACACCGGGGAGCTGTTTTTT
V: TRBV4-3; size: many; J: TRBJ2-1; length: 13; D: -; CDR3: CASSQGGYNEQFF; DNA: TGCGCCAGCAGCCAAGGAGGTTACAATGAGCAGTTCTTC
V: TRBV12-3/TRBV12-4; size: -; J: TRBJ2-2; length: 15; D: -; CDR3: CASKPPGEVPGELFF; DNA: TGTGCCAGCAAGCCCCCGGGAGAGGTGCCCGGGGAGCTGTTTTTT
V: TRBV11-2; size: once; J: TRBJ2-7; length: 15; D: TRBD1; CDR3: CASSFGWDSSYEQYF; DNA: TGTGCCAGCAGCTTTGGATGGGACAGCTCCTACGAGCAGTACTTC
V: TRBV2; size: few; J: TRBJ2-7; length: 15; D: TRBD1; CDR3: CASRWSDRDPYEQYF; DNA: TGTGCCAGCAGATGGTCGGACAGGGACCCCTACGAGCAGTACTTC
V: TRBV4-2; size: many; J: TRBJ2-3; length: 15; D: TRBD2; CDR3: CASSQISGGTDTQYF; DNA: TGTGCCAGCAGCCAAATTAGCGGGGGCACAGATACGCAGTATTTT
V: TRBV4-1; size: -; J: TRBJ2-1; length: 16; D: -; CDR3: CASSQEAGRPYNEQFF; DNA: TGCGCCAGCAGCCAAGAAGCCGGACGGCCCTACAATGAGCAGTTCTTC
V: TRBV7-8; size: few; J: TRBJ2-2; length: 16; D: -; CDR3: CASSLGGAGGTGELFF; DNA: TGTGCCAGCAGCTTAGGAGGCGCCGGTGGCACCGGGGAGCTGTTTTTT
V: TRBV5-1; size: many; J: TRBJ2-3; length: 15; D: -; CDR3: CASSGTLLFTDTQYF; DNA: TGCGCCAGCAGCGGGACCCTCCTTTTCACAGATACGCAGTATTTT
V: TRBV20-1; size: many; J: TRBJ2-5; length: 17; D: TRBD2; CDR3: CSARVDFKREGQETQYF; DNA: TGCAGTGCTAGAGTTGACTTTAAGCGGGAGGGTCAAGAGACCCAGTACTTC
V: TRBV2; size: -; J: TRBJ2-6; length: 17; D: -; CDR3: CASRTGLSDSGANVLTF; DNA: TGTGCCAGTCGTACAGGGCTCTCCGACTCTGGGGCCAACGTCCTGACTTTC
V: TRBV7-2; size: few; J: TRBJ2-7; length: 14; D: TRBD1; CDR3: CASSVQGYSYEQYF; DNA: TGTGCCAGCAGCGTACAGGGGTACTCCTACGAGCAGTACTTC